This T cell receptor (beta chain) is drawn from a study of monozygotic twins with inflammatory bowel disease. Details on this clonotype: What it recognizes is unknown.

Study-level results: For IBD patients, clonotypes shared with others were fewer than for healthy twins, especially with disease activity. With inverse Simpson as the measure, TCRbeta diversity was lower in IBD patients than in healthy co-twins.

Germline V lookup: CDR1 SGHTA, CDR2 FQGNSA. The CDR3 sequence is 17 residues long. TCRdb processed the 5' RACE reads again and assigns one entry to each CDR3 protein, with no DNA. The table gives 300,000 to 450,000 distinct CDR3 sequences; the top ten clones make up around 2.6% of it. Every single donor had a 2.5 ml blood sample drawn. Skipping T cell sorting, the study isolated total RNA directly from whole blood. This TCR derives from a human donor with ulcerative colitis or Crohn's disease, or a healthy co-twin of an affected twin (not recorded which). Source material: blood. The rearrangement uses TRBV7-2 and TRBJ1-1; the TCRdb D gene call, TRBD1, has no DNA to confirm it. The CDR3 is CASSLVGQGARGSEAFF.